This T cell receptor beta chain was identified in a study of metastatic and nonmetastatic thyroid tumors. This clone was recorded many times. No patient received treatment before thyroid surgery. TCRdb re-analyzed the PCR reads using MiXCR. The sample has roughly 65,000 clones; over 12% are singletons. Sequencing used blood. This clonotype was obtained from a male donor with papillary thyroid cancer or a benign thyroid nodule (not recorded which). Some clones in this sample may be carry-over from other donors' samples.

The CDR3 protein is CATGTGGGQGVLGGYTF. The CDR3 nucleotides read TGTGCCACCGGAACTGGGGGGGGACAGGGGGTACTGGGGGGCTACACCTTC. The V call is TRBV28, the J call TRBJ1-2, with TRBD1 identical over 11 bases. There are 17 residues in the CDR3. J was trimmed by 8 bases and V by 10 bases; bases with no gene match: 21. Germline CDR1 is MDHEN and CDR2 is SYDVKM.